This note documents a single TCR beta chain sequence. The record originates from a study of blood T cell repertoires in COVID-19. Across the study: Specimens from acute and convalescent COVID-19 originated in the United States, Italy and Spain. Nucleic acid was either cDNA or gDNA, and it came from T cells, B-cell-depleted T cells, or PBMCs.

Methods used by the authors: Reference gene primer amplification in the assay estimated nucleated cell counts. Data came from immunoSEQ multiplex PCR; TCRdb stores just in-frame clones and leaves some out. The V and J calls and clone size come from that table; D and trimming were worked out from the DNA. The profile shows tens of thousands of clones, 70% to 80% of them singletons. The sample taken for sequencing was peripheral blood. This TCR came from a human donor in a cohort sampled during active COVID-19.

For the CDR3, the DNA is TGTGCCAGTAGTGAGCAGGCTAGCACAGATACGCAGTATTTT. Protein sequence: CASSEQASTDTQYF. The chain employs TRBV19 and TRBJ2-3; no definite D call. Germline CDR1 and CDR2: LNHDA and SQIVND (reference sequence). V was pared by 5 bases and J by 0 bases, with 9 bases between. This CDR3 is 14 amino acids long.